These 18 T cell receptor beta chains share one sample of origin, sequenced in a study of shared clonotypes between healthy human individuals. Naive CD8 cells, CD45RO-negative and positively selected for CCR7, excluded terminally differentiated effector memory CD45RA+ cells. Repertoires were generated with immunoSEQ multiplex PCR, while TCRdb's copy carries only in-frame clones and drops some. The table includes about 2 million clones, about 95% detected once. The sample consisted of naive CD8+ T cells sorted from blood. These receptors were obtained from a man aged 18 to 35 in good health.

The rearrangement links TRBV7-9 to TRBJ1-2, with 9 bases fitting TRBD1. The CDR3 extends over 14 amino acids. After removal of 4 bases from V and 8 bases from J, the junction contained 8 bases not matched to a gene. Germline CDR1 reads SEHNR; CDR2 reads FQNEAQ (reference sequence). The chain's CDR3 is CASSSDRGVRGYTF. The CDR3 DNA is TGTGCCAGCAGCTCGGACAGGGGTGTTAGGGGCTACACCTTC.

V is TRBV9 and J is TRBJ2-5; a possible D gene is TRBD1 (6 bases). Trimming pared 3 bases from V and 4 bases from J, leaving 16 bases between. This CDR3 spans 15 amino acids. Germline loops: CDR1 SGDLS, CDR2 YYNGEE. The DNA of the CDR3 is TGTGCCAGCAGCGCGGACAGCAGGGTAGCAGAGACCCAGTACTTC. Translation gives CASSADSRVAETQYF. Combining the CDR3 with reference TRBV9 and TRBJ2-5 gives the whole variable domain DSGVTQTPKHLITATGQRVTLRCSPRSGDLSVYWYQQSLDQGLQFLIQYYNGEERAKGNILERFSAQQFPDLHSELNLSSLELGDSALYFCASSADSRVAETQYFGPGTRLLVL.

Only one count was recorded for this clone. The chain has TRBV10-3 and TRBJ2-1, with TRBD2 matching over 7 bases. The CDR3 length is 14 residues. From germline, CDR1 is ENHRY and CDR2 SYGVKD. V shed 11 bases and J 0 bases; nucleotides not matched to a gene: 7. The DNA for the CDR3 is TGTGCCGTTGCTAGCGGCAGCTCCTACAATGAGCAGTTCTTC. Residues: CAVASGSSYNEQFF.

The rearrangement links TRBV6-5 to TRBJ2-1; D ambiguous. The CDR3 is made up of 14 amino acids. Looked up from germline, CDR1 is MNHEY and CDR2 is SVGAGI. V lost 3 bases, J lost 4 bases, and 10 bases lay in between. CDR3 DNA sequence: TGTGCCAGCAGTTATAGGCAGAATTACAATGAGCAGTTCTTC. Translation gives CASSYRQNYNEQFF.

This rearrangement joins TRBV6-1 to TRBJ1-2; 7 bases align to TRBD1. Trimming removed 4 bases from V and 8 bases from J; junction bases left unmatched: 13. This CDR3 region has 15 residues. Germline CDR1 and CDR2: MNHNS and SASEGT. The DNA for the CDR3 is TGTGCCAGCAGTGCAGAAGTAGGACAGGTCGGCGGCTACACCTTC. This gives the protein CASSAEVGQVGGYTF.

The chain is built from TRBV4-3 and TRBJ2-1; D is uncertain. Germline assignment: CDR1 LGHNA and CDR2 YSLEER. CDR3 length equals 17 residues. The germline V and J ends were trimmed by 0 bases and 2 bases, with 14 bases remaining between them. The chain's CDR3 is CASSQDLGDMPYNEQFF. The CDR3 bases are TGCGCCAGCAGCCAAGATCTGGGTGATATGCCCTACAATGAGCAGTTCTTC.

The chain has TRBV7-9 and TRBJ2-5, with a possible D match to TRBD1 (6 bases). The CDR3 is 12 residues long. Trimming pared 4 bases from V and 5 bases from J, leaving 8 bases between. Germline V gives CDR1 SEHNR, CDR2 FQNEAQ (reference sequence). CDR3 in amino acids: CASSWTAETQYF. DNA for the CDR3: TGTGCCAGCAGCTGGACAGCCGAGACCCAGTACTTC.

The chain recombines TRBV27 with TRBJ2-1, with unresolved D. CDR3 size: 17 residues. Trimming took off 0 bases at V and 0 bases at J, with 12 bases between the two ends. Per germline, CDR1 MNHEY and CDR2 SMNVEV (reference sequence). This CDR3 is CASSLSSETPSYNEQFF. CDR3 DNA sequence: TGTGCCAGCAGTTTATCTTCTGAAACCCCCTCCTACAATGAGCAGTTCTTC.

CDR3 residues: CASSLWGAGGELFF. CDR3 sequence (DNA): TGTGCCAGCAGCTTGTGGGGGGCTGGCGGGGAGCTGTTTTTT. The chain uses TRBV5-4 and TRBJ2-2; D possibly uses TRBD1 or TRBD2 (6 bases each). The CDR3 extends over 14 amino acids. Germline lookup yields CDR1 SGHNT and CDR2 YYREEE (reference sequence). V was cut by 1 base and J by 7 bases, with 11 bases left in between.

The table lists this clone with a count of one. The same CDR3 is also encoded by other DNA sequences in this sample. This sequence joins TRBV25-1 and TRBJ2-1; D not certain. Germline-derived CDR1 and CDR2 are MGHDK and SYGVNS. The CDR3 length is 10 residues. The V end lost 8 bases, the J end lost 1 base, and 0 bases lay between the germline ends. The CDR3, as DNA: TGTGCCAGCTCCTACAATGAGCAGTTCTTC. Residues: CASSYNEQFF.

The genes are TRBV2 and TRBJ1-1; TRBD1 is a possible D gene (6 bases). This CDR3 spans 13 amino acids. Deletions cut 6 bases from V and 9 bases from J, with 17 bases between. The V gene's germline CDR1 is SNHLY and CDR2 FYNNEI. The CDR3 loop reads CASRAPIRGKAFF. The DNA for the CDR3 is TGTGCCAGCAGAGCTCCCATCAGGGGAAAAGCTTTCTTT.

The chain combines TRBV25-1 with TRBJ1-2; TRBD1 might be the D (5 bases). The CDR3 is made up of 15 amino acids. V lost 3 bases, J lost 7 bases, and 18 bases lay in between. Germline-derived CDR1 and CDR2 are MGHDK and SYGVNS. CDR3 bases: TGTGCCAGCAGTGAGGGGTTCGGGGGGTTCGGTGGCTACACCTTC. It translates to CASSEGFGGFGGYTF.

This clone was seen just once. This chain uses TRBV4-1 with TRBJ2-7; TRBD2 might be the D (6 bases). There are 15 residues in the CDR3. V was clipped by 0 bases and J by 3 bases, with 12 bases between them. CDR1 and CDR2 from the germline V gene are MGHRA and YSYEKL. The CDR3 spells CASSQEDAGFYEQYF. The CDR3 DNA follows: TGCGCCAGCAGCCAAGAAGACGCGGGGTTCTACGAGCAGTACTTC.

This chain joins TRBV27 and TRBJ2-7; 7 nucleotides match TRBD1. Germline V gene lookup returns CDR1 MNHEY and CDR2 SMNVEV (reference sequence). This CDR3 contains 15 residues. V gave up 3 bases and J gave up 0 bases; unmatched junction bases: 5. This CDR3 is CASSFSRTGSYEQYF. The CDR3 nucleotides are TGTGCCAGCAGTTTTTCGAGGACAGGCTCCTACGAGCAGTACTTC.

The chain combines TRBV15 with TRBJ1-1; 9 bases map to TRBD1. This CDR3 spans 16 amino acids. V gave up 2 bases and J gave up 6 bases; unmatched junction bases: 10. Germline V CDR1 and CDR2: LNHNV, YYDKDF (reference sequence). CDR3 nucleotide sequence: TGTGCCACCAGCAGATCAGGACAGGGGATTTTGCCTGAAGCTTTCTTT. Amino acid sequence: CATSRSGQGILPEAFF.

For this clone: The sample carries other DNA sequences with the same CDR3. CDR3 DNA: TGTGCCAGCAGCTTGGGACAGGGGGCGTACGAGCAGTACTTC. This sequence encodes CASSLGQGAYEQYF. The chain couples TRBV5-6 to TRBJ2-7, with 10 bases aligning to TRBD1. After removal of 0 bases from V and 4 bases from J, the junction contained 1 base not matched to a gene. CDR1 is SGHDT and CDR2 is YYEEEE in the germline V gene. The CDR3 spans 14 residues.

The chain recombines TRBV7-9 with TRBJ1-1, with D unresolved. This CDR3 has 15 amino acids. V was shortened by 2 bases and J by 1 base, with 11 bases between the two germline ends. Germline V lookup: CDR1 SEHNR, CDR2 FQNEAQ (reference sequence). The CDR3 DNA reads as TGTGCCAGCAGCTTACCTTCGGCGTCGAACACTGAAGCTTTCTTT. It encodes CASSLPSASNTEAFF.

DNA of the CDR3: TGTGCCAGCAGCTTAGGTGGTCCGGAGAATCAGCCCCAGCATTTT. Its protein product is CASSLGGPENQPQHF. The rearrangement joins TRBV13 to TRBJ1-5, with D uncertain. The V and J ends lost 0 bases and 4 bases respectively, with 10 bases between them. The germline CDR1 and CDR2 sequences are PRHDT and FYEKMQ (reference sequence). The CDR3 length is 15 residues.